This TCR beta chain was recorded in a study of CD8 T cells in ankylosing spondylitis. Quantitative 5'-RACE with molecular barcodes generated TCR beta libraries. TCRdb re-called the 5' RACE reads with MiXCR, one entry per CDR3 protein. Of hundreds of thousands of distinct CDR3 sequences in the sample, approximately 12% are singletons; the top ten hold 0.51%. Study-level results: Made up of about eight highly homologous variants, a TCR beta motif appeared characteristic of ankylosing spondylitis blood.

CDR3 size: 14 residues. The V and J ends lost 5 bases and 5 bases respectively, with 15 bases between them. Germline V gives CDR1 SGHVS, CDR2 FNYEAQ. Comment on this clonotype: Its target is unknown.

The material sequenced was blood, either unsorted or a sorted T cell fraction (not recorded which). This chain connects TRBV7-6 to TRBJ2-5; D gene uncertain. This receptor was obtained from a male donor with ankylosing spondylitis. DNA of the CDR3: TGTGCCAGCAGCATGGGGATACAACTGGAGACCCAGTACTTC. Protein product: CASSMGIQLETQYF.